The clone carrying this TCR beta chain was detected only once. Trimming at V came to 6 bases and at J to 6 bases, leaving 10 bases not matched to a gene. Germline CDR1 is SQVTM and CDR2 is ANQGSEA. The CDR3 has 13 residues. Original handling: Using reference gene primer amplification, nucleated cell counts were estimated. The protocol was immunoSEQ multiplex PCR, while the TCRdb copy is restricted to in-frame clones and leaves out a portion. The DNA was the basis for D and trimming; V, J and clone size are from that table. Found here are about 280,000 clones, over 75% of them singletons; the top ten hold about 14%. The data are from a study of blood T cell repertoires in COVID-19. Study details: Sites in the United States, Italy and Spain provided acute and convalescent COVID-19 samples. From T cells, B-cell-depleted T cells, or PBMCs came the material, which was cDNA or gDNA.

The source is a human donor in a cohort sampled during active COVID-19. The specimen sequenced was peripheral blood. The chain recombines TRBV29-1 with TRBJ1-2, with TRBD1 identical over 7 bases. The CDR3 nucleotides read TGCAGCGTCCATTCAAGAGACAGGGATGGCTACACCTTC. Its translation: CSVHSRDRDGYTF. Using reference TRBV29-1 and TRBJ1-2 for the parts outside the CDR3, the full variable domain is SAVISQKPSRDICQRGTSLTIQCQVDSQVTMMFWYRQQPGQSLTLIATANQGSEATYESGFVIDKFPISRPNLTFSTLTVSNMSPEDSSIYLCSVHSRDRDGYTFGSGTRLTVV.